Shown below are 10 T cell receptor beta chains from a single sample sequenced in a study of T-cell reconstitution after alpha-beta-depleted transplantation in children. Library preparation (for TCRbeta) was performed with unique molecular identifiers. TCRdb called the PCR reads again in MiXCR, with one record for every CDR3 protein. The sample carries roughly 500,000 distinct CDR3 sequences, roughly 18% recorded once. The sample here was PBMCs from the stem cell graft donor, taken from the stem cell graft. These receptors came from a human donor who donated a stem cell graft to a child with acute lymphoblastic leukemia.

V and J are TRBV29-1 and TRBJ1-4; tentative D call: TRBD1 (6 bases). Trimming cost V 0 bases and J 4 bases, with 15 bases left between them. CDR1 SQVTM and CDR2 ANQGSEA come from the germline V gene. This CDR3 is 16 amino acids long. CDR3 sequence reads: CSVEDLMTGDNEKLFF. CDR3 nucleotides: TGCAGCGTTGAAGATCTGATGACAGGTGATAATGAAAAACTGTTTTTT.

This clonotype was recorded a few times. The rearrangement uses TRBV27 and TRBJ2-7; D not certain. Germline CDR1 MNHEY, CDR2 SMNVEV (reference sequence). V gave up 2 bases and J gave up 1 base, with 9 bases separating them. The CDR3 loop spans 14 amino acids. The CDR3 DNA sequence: TGTGCCAGCAGTTTAAGGGCAGAATCCTACGAGCAGTACTTC. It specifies CASSLRAESYEQYF.

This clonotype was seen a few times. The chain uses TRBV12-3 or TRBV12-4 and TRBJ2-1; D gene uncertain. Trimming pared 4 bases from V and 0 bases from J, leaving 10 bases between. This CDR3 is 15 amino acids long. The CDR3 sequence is CASSSPRSSYNEQFF. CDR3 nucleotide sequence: TGTGCCAGCAGTTCTCCTAGGAGCTCCTACAATGAGCAGTTCTTC.

The CDR3 spells CSALQGVQAFF. The CDR3, as DNA: TGCAGTGCTTTGCAGGGGGTCCAAGCTTTCTTT. The gene calls are TRBV20-1 and TRBJ1-1; 7 nucleotides match TRBD1. Looked up from germline, CDR1 is DFQATT and CDR2 is SNEGSKA (reference sequence). With 5 bases clipped from V and 9 bases from J, the junction kept 6 bases outside the gene matches. The length of the CDR3 is 11 residues.

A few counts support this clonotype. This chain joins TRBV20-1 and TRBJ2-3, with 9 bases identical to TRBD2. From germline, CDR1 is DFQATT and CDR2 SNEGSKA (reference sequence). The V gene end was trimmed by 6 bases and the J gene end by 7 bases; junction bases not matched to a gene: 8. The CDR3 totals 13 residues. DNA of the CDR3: TGCAGTGCACGACTAGCGGAGATAAATACGCAGTATTTT. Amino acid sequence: CSARLAEINTQYF.

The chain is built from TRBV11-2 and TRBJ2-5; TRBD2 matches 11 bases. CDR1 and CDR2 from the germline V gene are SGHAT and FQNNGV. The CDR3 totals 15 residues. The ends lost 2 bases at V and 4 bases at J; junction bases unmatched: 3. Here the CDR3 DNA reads TGTGCCAGCAGCTTAAGCCTAGCGGGAGGAGAGACCCAGTACTTC. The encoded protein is CASSLSLAGGETQYF.

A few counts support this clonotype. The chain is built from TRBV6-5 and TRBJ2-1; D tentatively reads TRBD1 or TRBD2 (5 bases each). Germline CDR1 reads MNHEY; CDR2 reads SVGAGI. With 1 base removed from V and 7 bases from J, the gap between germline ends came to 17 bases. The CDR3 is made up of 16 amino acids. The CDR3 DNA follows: TGTGCCAGCAGTTACTTTTCCTTGGGGACCACAAATGAGCAGTTCTTC. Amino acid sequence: CASSYFSLGTTNEQFF.

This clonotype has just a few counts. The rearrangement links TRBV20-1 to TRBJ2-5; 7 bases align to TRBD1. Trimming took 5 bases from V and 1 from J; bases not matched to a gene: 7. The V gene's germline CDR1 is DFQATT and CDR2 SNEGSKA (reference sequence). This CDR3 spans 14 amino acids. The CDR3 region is CSASKQGIQETQYF. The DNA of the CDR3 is TGCAGTGCTTCCAAACAGGGGATCCAAGAGACCCAGTACTTC.

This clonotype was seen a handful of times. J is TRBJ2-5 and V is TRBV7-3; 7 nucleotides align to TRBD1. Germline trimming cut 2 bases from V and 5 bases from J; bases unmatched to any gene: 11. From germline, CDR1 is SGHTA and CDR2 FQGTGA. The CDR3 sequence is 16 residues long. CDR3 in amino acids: CASSLGRQGVIETQYF. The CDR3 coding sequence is TGTGCCAGCAGCTTAGGGCGACAGGGAGTGATCGAGACCCAGTACTTC.

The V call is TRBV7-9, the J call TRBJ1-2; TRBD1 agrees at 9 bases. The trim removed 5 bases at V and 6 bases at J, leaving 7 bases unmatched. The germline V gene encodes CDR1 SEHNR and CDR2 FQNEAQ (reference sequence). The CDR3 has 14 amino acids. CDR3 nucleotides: TGTGCCAGCAGCCTACAGGACAGGGGTCATGGCTACACCTTC. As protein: CASSLQDRGHGYTF.